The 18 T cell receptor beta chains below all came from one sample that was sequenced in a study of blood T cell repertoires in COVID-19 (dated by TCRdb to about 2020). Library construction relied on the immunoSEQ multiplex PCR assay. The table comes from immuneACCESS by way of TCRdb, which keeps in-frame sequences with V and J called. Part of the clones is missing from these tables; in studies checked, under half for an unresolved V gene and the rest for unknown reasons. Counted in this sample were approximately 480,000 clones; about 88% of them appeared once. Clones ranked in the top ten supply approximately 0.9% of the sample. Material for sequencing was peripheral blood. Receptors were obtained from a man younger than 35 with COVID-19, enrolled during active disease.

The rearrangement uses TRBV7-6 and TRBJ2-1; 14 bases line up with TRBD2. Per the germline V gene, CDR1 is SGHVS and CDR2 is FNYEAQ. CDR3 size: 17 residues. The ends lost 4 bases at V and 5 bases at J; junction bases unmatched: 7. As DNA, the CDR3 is TGTGCCAGCAGCTACCGACTAGCGGGAGGGAGAAACAATGAGCAGTTCTTC. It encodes CASSYRLAGGRNNEQFF.

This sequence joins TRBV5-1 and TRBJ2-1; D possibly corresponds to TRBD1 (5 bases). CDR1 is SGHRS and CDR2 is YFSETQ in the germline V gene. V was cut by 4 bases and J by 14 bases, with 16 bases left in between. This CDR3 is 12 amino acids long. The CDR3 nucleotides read TGCGCCAGCAGCCCCGGTGAGCAGGGAAAGTTCTTC. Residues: CASSPGEQGKFF.

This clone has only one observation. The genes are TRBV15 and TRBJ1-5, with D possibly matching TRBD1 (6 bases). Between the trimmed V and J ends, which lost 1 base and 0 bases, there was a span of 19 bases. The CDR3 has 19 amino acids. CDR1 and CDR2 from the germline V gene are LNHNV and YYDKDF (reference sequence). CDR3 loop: CATSRGGGGDLNSNQPQHF. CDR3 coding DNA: TGTGCCACCAGCAGAGGGGGGGGCGGCGATTTGAATAGCAATCAGCCCCAGCATTTT.

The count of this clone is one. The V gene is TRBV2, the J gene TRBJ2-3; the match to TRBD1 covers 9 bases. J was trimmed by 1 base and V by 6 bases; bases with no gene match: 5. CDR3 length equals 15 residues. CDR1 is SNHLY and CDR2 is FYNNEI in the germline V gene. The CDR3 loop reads CASRGQGTRTDTQYF. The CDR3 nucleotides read TGTGCCAGCAGGGGACAGGGAACCCGCACAGATACGCAGTATTTT.

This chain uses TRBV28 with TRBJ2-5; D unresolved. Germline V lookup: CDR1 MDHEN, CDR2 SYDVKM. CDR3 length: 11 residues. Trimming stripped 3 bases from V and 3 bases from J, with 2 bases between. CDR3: CASSFKETQYF. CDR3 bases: TGTGCCAGCAGTTTTAAAGAGACCCAGTACTTC.

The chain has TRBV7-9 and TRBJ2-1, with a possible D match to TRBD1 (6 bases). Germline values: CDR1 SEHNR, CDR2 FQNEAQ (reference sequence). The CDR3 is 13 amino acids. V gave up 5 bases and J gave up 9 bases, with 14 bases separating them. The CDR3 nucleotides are TGTGCCAGCAGCCCCCGTGAACAGGGTGAGCAGTTCTTC. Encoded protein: CASSPREQGEQFF.

DNA for the CDR3: TGTGCCAGCAAAGTGGGGCCCCGGAGCAATCAGCCCCAGCATTTT. Residues: CASKVGPRSNQPQHF. The chain recombines TRBV27 with TRBJ1-5, with D possibly being TRBD1 (5 bases). This CDR3 contains 15 residues. Germline assignment: CDR1 MNHEY and CDR2 SMNVEV (reference sequence). V lost 7 bases and J 1 base, leaving 14 bases between the germline ends.

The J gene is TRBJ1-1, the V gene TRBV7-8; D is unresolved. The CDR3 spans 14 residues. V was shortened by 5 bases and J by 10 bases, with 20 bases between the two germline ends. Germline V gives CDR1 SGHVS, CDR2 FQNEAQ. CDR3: CASSPQSRVIRAFF. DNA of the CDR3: TGTGCCAGCAGCCCCCAAAGTCGAGTCATTCGAGCTTTCTTT.

CDR3 coding DNA: TGTGCCAGCAGCAAACGGCGGGACACAGATACGCAGTATTTT. Translating it yields CASSKRRDTDTQYF. This sequence joins TRBV21-1 and TRBJ2-3; TRBD2 is the table's D call and was not checked against the DNA. TRBV21-1 is a recognized pseudogene. The CDR3 sequence is 14 residues long.

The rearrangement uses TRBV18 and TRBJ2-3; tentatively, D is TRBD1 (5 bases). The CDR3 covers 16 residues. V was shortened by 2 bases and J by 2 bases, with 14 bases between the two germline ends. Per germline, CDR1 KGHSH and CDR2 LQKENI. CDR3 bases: TGTGCCAGCTCACCAAGGGGCCAGGGCACCACAGATACGCAGTATTTT. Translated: CASSPRGQGTTDTQYF.

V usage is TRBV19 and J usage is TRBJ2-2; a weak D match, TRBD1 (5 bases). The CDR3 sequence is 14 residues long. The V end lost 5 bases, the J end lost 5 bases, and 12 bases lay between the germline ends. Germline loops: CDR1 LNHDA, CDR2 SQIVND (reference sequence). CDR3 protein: CASSWQGNTGELFF. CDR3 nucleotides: TGTGCCAGTAGTTGGCAGGGCAATACCGGGGAGCTGTTTTTT.

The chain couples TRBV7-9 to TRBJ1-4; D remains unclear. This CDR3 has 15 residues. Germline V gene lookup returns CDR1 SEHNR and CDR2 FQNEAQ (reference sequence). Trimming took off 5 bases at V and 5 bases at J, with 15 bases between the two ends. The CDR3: CASSETTSPNEKLFF. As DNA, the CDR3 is TGTGCCAGCAGCGAGACGACAAGCCCGAATGAAAAACTGTTTTTT.

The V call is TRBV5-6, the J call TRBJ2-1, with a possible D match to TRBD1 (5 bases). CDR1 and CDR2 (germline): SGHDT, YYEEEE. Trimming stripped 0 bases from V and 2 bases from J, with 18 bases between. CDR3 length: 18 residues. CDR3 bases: TGTGCCAGCAGCTTGGACCGGGCGGACACAAATCCCTACAATGAGCAGTTCTTC. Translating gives CASSLDRADTNPYNEQFF.

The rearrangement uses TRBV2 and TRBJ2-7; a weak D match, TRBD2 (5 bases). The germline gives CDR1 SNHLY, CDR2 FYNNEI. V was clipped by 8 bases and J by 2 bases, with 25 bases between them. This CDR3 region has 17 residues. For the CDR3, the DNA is TGTGCCAGCGGAGGACGCTTTGCCCTCCAAAAAGCCTACGAGCAGTACTTC. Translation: CASGGRFALQKAYEQYF.

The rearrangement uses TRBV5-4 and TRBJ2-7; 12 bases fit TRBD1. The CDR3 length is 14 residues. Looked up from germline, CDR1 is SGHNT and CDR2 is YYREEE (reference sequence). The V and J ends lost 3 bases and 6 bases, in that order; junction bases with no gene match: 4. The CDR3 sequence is CASSSGQGAGEQYF. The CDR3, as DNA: TGTGCCAGCAGCTCGGGACAGGGGGCTGGCGAGCAGTACTTC. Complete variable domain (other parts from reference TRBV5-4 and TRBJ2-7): ETGVTQSPTHLIKTRGQQVTLRCSSQSGHNTVSWYQQALGQGPQFIFQYYREEENGRGNFPPRFSGLQFPNYSSELNVNALELDDSALYLCASSSGQGAGEQYFGPGTRLTVT.

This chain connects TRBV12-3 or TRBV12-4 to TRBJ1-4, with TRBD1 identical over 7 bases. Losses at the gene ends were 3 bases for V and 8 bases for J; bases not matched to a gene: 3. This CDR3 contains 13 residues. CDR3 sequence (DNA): TGTGCCAGCAGTTTCGGCAGGGGGGAAAAACTGTTTTTT. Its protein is CASSFGRGEKLFF.

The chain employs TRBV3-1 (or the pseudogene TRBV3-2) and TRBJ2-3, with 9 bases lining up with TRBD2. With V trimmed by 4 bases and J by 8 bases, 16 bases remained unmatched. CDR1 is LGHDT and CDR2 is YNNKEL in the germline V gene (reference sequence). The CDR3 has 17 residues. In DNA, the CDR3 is TGTGCCAGCAGCCGTAACCTCTTGCTAGCGGGGAGTGTTACGCAGTATTTT. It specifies CASSRNLLLAGSVTQYF.

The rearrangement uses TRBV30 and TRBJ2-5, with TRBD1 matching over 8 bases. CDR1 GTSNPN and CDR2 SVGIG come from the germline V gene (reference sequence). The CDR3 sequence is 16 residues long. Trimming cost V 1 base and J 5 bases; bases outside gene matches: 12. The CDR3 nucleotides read TGTGCCTGGAGTGAGACAGGGGCCAACCTAGGGGAGACCCAGTACTTC. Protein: CAWSETGANLGETQYF.